These T cell receptor beta chains were read from a single sample in a study of ipilimumab plus nivolumab after autologous stem cell transplantation. Produced via immunoSEQ multiplex PCR; TCRdb's table is partial and in-frame only. The sample comprises approximately 84,000 clones, 83% of which are singletons, and around 2% rests with the top ten. Specimen: PBMCs, collected in a trial of ipilimumab plus nivolumab as post-transplant consolidation. The receptors shown here come from a male donor with diffuse large B-cell lymphoma. Each CDR3 is given with its conserved first and last residue. The D gene is left open where the match is weak. Size tells how often a clone was seen (once, few, many) or the class of an expanded clone, and some rows leave it out.

size	D	V	J	DNA	CDR3
NA	NA	TRBV5-1	TRBJ1-2	TGCGCCAGCAGCTTGGAGGGGAGGAACTATGGCTACACCTTC	CASSLEGRNYGYTF
NA	TRBD2	TRBV5-1	TRBJ2-3	TGCGCCAGCAGCTTTAGCGGGGGGGGCACAGATACGCAGTATTTT	CASSFSGGGTDTQYF
NA	TRBD1	TRBV5-5	TRBJ2-5	TGTGCCAGCAGCTTAGGAGGGGACAGGACTTTCCAAGAGACCCAGTACTTC	CASSLGGDRTFQETQYF
NA	TRBD2	TRBV5-5	TRBJ2-5	TGTGCCAGCAGCTTGGCGGTAGCGGGGGGGCGAGAGACCCAGTACTTC	CASSLAVAGGRETQYF
many	NA	TRBV5-1	TRBJ1-2	TGCGCCAGCAGCTTGGCCGGTACAGAGCGCGGCTACACCTTC	CASSLAGTERGYTF
NA	NA	TRBV6-5	TRBJ1-1	TGTGCCAGCAGTTACTCGGTTTCCAGTGAAGAAGCTTTCTTT	CASSYSVSSEEAFF
NA	NA	TRBV6-5	TRBJ2-3	TGTGCCAGCAGTGGTCCGGGACTCAACACAGATACGCAGTATTTT	CASSGPGLNTDTQYF
NA	TRBD1	TRBV30	TRBJ2-5	TGTGCCTGGAGTCGACAGGGTGAGACCCAGTACTTC	CAWSRQGETQYF
NA	NA	TRBV19	TRBJ1-1	TGTGCCAGTAGTATTCAGGGGACGAACACTGAAGCTTTCTTT	CASSIQGTNTEAFF
NA	NA	TRBV27	TRBJ1-3	TGTGCCAGCAAGGTAGTTGCCTCTGGAAACACCATATATTTT	CASKVVASGNTIYF
few	NA	TRBV11-2	TRBJ2-6	TGTGCCAGCAGCCGAGCCTTTGGGGCCAACGTCCTGACTTTC	CASSRAFGANVLTF